This T cell receptor beta chain originates from a study of T-cell reconstitution after alpha-beta-depleted transplantation in children. Study findings and constraints: TCRbeta diversity was high at day 60 in some patients (a result of surviving recipient T cells and thymic progenitors).

Unique molecular identifiers tagged the TCRbeta library. TCRdb called the PCR reads again in MiXCR, with one record for every CDR3 protein. The table has some 180,000 distinct CDR3 sequences, about 7% seen once. This clonotype occurred many times. Its target is not known. The input for sequencing was PBMCs, taken before TCRalphabeta/CD19-depleted stem cell transplant. This receptor was taken from a boy younger than 10 with acute lymphoblastic leukemia, due to receive a stem cell transplant.

The CDR3: CASSSPFDRAIYEQYF. DNA of the CDR3: TGTGCCAGCAGTTCACCCTTCGACAGGGCCATCTACGAGCAGTACTTC. This chain uses TRBV28 with TRBJ2-7; TRBD1 matches at 7 bases. Germline values: CDR1 MDHEN, CDR2 SYDVKM. Trimming at V came to 4 bases and at J to 3 bases, leaving 12 bases not matched to a gene. CDR3 size: 16 residues.